The source of this T cell receptor beta chain is a study of prognosis after radiotherapy for stage I lung cancer. Study in general: All of the patients with non-small cell lung cancer, including fewer than 10 who had refused surgery, were considered to be medically inoperable.

Genomic DNA provided the template from which TCR beta CDR3 was amplified by two-round multiplex PCR. Every TRBV and TRBJ gene had its own specific primer in first-round PCR. In TCRdb, the multiplex PCR reads were re-called with MiXCR into one record per CDR3 protein. The data hold 13,000 or so distinct CDR3 sequences, with about 56% observed a single time. The table lists this clonotype with many counts. The ends were cut back, 4 bases at V and 2 bases at J, with 12 bases in the middle. The CDR3 runs to 16 residues. Germline assignment: CDR1 LGHDT and CDR2 YNNKEL (reference sequence). This material consisted of PBMCs, taken before or after stereotactic body radiation therapy (not recorded which). This TCR was recovered from a donor of 50 years or more with non-small cell lung cancer. V usage is TRBV3-1 and J usage is TRBJ2-6; D remains unclear. The CDR3 sequence: CASSPPAMPGANVLTF. In nucleotides, the CDR3 is TGTGCCAGCAGCCCCCCCGCAATGCCTGGGGCCAACGTCCTGACTTTC.